The TCR beta chain described here comes from a study of blood T cell repertoires in COVID-19. Study information: Spain, Italy and the United States supplied samples that represented acute and convalescent COVID-19. PBMCs, B-cell-depleted T cells, or T cells were the source of the cDNA or gDNA that made up the material.

Per the authors' pipeline: Estimation of nucleated cell counts was performed using reference gene primer amplification. The data were produced by immunoSEQ multiplex PCR, yet TCRdb's version contains in-frame clones alone and is incomplete. That table furnishes V, J and clone size, whereas the DNA furnished D and trimming. The sample carries some 83,000 clones, roughly 78% recorded once. The sequenced sample consisted of peripheral blood. The origin of this receptor is a woman older than 75 with acute or convalescent COVID-19.

The CDR3 here is CASEGDGNYGYTF. In nucleotides, the CDR3 is TGTGCCAGTGAGGGGGACGGTAACTATGGCTACACCTTC. V gene TRBV19 combines with J gene TRBJ1-2; D might be TRBD1 (6 bases). V was trimmed by 8 bases and J by 1 base, leaving 11 bases between them. There are 13 residues in the CDR3. Germline lookup yields CDR1 LNHDA and CDR2 SQIVND (reference sequence).